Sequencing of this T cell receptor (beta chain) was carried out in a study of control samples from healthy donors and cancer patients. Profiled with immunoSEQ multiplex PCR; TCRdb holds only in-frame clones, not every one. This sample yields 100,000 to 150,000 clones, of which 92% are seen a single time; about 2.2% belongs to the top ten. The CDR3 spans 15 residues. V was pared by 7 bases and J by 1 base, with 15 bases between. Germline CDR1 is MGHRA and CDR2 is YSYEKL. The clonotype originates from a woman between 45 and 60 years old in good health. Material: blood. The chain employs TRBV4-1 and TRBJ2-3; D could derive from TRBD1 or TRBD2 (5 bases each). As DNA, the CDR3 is TGCGCCAGCACACTGAGGGACCGTCGCACAGATACGCAGTATTTT. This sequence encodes CASTLRDRRTDTQYF.